The sequence of this TCR beta chain was determined in a study of blood T cell repertoires in COVID-19. On the study more broadly: T cells, B-cell-depleted T cells, or PBMCs supplied cDNA or gDNA.

Libraries were prepared by immunoSEQ multiplex PCR; TCRdb keeps only in-frame clonotypes and omits some of them. This table holds under 200,000 clones, 86% found once. Participants came from roughly 23 US areas, aged roughly 18 to 89 years. This clone was counted once. Sequencing was carried out using PBMCs or T cells enriched from blood (not recorded which). This receptor was identified in a man aged 40-49 years with acute COVID-19.

This chain's CDR3 is CASSSGLAGGPAEQYF. The CDR3 DNA is TGTGCCAGCAGCTCGGGACTAGCGGGAGGACCCGCCGAGCAGTACTTC. The chain couples TRBV5-4 to TRBJ2-7, with TRBD2 matching 15 bases. This CDR3 is 16 amino acids long. CDR1 is SGHNT and CDR2 is YYREEE in the germline V gene (reference sequence). V trimming: 3 bases; J trimming: 6 bases; junction bases outside the gene matches: 7.